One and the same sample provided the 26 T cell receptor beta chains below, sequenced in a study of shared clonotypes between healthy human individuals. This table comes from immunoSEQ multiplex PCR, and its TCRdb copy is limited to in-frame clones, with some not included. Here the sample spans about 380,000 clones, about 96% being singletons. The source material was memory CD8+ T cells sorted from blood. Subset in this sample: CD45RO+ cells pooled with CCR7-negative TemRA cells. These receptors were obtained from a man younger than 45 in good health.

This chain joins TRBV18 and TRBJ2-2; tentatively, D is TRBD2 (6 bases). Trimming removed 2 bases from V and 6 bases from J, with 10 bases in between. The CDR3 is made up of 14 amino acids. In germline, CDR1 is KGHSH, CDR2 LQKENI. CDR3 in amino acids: CASSPIPGAGELFF. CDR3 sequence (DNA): TGTGCCAGCTCACCAATCCCGGGGGCCGGGGAGCTGTTTTTT.

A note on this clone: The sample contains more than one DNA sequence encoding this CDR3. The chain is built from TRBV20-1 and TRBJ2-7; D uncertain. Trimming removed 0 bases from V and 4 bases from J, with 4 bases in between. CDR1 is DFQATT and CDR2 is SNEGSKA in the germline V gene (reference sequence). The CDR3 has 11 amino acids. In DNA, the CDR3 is TGCAGTGCTAGAGATTCATACGAGCAGTACTTC. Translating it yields CSARDSYEQYF.

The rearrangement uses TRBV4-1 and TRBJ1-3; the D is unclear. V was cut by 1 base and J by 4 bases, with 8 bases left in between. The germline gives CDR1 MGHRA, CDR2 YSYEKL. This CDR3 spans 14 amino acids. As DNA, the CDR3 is TGCGCCAGCAGCCAAGCGGGGAAGGGAAACACCATATATTTT. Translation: CASSQAGKGNTIYF.

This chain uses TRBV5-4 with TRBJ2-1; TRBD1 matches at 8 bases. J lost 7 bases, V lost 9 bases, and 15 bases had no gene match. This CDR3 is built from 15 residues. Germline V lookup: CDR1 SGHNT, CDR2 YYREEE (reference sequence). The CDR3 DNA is TGTGCCACCCTACTCGCTGGACAGGGAGGAAATGAGCAGTTCTTC. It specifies CATLLAGQGGNEQFF.

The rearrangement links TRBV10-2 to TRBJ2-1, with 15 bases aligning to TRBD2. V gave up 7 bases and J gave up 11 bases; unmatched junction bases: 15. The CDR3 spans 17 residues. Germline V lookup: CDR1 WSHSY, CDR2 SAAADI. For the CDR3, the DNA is TGCGCCAGCATTATAGATCCGGGACTAGCGGGAGGTAGTCAGCAGTTCTTC. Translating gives CASIIDPGLAGGSQQFF.

The DNA for the CDR3 is TGTGCCAGCAGCTTATATCCAGGGAACGGGGAGCTGTTTTTT. It is translated as CASSLYPGNGELFF. The chain is built from TRBV7-3 and TRBJ2-2; a possible D gene is TRBD1 (5 bases). Germline V gene data show CDR1 as SGHTA and CDR2 as FQGTGA. V gave up 2 bases and J gave up 7 bases, with 11 bases separating them. CDR3 length equals 14 residues. The variable domain in full, completed from reference TRBV7-3 and TRBJ2-2, reads GAGVSQTPSNKVTEKGKYVELRCDPISGHTALYWYRQSLGQGPEFLIYFQGTGAADDSGLPNDRFFAVRPEGSVSTLKIQRTERGDSAVYLCASSLYPGNGELFFGEGSRLTVL.

CDR3 residues: CASSENRFPYNSPLHF. CDR3 nucleotides: TGTGCCAGCTCTGAAAACAGGTTTCCTTATAATTCACCCCTCCACTTT. The genes are TRBV11-2 and TRBJ1-6; a weak D match, TRBD1 (5 bases). This CDR3 is 16 amino acids long. CDR1 is SGHAT, CDR2 FQNNGV, per germline. Trimming cost V 8 bases and J 4 bases, with 18 bases left between them.

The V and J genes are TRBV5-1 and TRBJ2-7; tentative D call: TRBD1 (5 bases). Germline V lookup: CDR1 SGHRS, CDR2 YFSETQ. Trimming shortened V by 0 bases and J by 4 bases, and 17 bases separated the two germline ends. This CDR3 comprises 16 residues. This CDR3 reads CASSLAWGPNLYEQYF. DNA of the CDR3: TGCGCCAGCAGCTTGGCCTGGGGCCCTAACCTTTACGAGCAGTACTTC.

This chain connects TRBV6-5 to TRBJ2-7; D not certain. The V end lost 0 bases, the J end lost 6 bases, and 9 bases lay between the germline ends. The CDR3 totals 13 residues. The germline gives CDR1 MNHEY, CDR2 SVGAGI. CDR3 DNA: TGTGCCAGCAGTTACTCCGCTAACTCCGAGCAGTACTTC. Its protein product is CASSYSANSEQYF.

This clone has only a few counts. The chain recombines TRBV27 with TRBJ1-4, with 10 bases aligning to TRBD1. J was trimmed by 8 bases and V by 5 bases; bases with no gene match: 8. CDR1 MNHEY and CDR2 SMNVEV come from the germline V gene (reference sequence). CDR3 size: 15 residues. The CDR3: CASSARQGAGEKLFF. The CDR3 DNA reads TGTGCCAGCAGTGCACGACAGGGGGCAGGGGAAAAACTGTTTTTT.

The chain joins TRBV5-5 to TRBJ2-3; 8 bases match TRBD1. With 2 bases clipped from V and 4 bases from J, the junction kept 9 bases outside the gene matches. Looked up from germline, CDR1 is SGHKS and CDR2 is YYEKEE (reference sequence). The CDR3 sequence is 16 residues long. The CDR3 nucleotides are TGTGCCAGCAGCTTATACAGGGGGGTTAGCCCAGATACGCAGTATTTT. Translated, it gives CASSLYRGVSPDTQYF.

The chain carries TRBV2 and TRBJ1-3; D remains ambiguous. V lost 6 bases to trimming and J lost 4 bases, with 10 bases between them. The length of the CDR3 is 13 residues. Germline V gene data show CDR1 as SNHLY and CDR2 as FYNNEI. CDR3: CASRRVGGNTIYF. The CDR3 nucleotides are TGTGCCAGCAGGAGGGTTGGGGGAAACACCATATATTTT.

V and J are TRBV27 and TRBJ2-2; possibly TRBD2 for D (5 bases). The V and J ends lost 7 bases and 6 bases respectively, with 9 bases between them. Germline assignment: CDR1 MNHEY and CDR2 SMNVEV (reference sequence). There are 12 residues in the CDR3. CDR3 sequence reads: CASIKGAGELFF. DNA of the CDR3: TGTGCCAGCATTAAGGGAGCCGGGGAGCTGTTTTTT.

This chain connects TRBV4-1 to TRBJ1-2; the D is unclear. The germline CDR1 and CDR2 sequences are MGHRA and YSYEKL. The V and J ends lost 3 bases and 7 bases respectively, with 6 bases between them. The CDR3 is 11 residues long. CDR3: CASSHAGGYTF. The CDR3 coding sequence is TGCGCCAGCAGCCATGCGGGTGGCTACACCTTC.

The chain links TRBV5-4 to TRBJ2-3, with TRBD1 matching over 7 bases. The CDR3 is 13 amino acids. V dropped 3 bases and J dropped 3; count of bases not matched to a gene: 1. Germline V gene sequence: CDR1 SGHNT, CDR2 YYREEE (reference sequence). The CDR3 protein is CASSSDRTDTQYF. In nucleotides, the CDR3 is TGTGCCAGCAGCTCGGACAGGACAGATACGCAGTATTTT.

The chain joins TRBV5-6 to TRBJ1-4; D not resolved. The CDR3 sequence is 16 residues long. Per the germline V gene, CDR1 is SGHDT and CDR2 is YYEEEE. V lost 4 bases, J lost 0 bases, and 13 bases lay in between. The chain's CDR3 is CASSLYRISTNEKLFF. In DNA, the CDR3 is TGTGCCAGCAGCCTTTATAGGATCTCAACTAATGAAAAACTGTTTTTT.

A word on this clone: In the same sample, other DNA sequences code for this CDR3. In nucleotides, the CDR3 is TGTGCCAGCAGCTTAGAGAATCAGCCCCAGCATTTT. Residues: CASSLENQPQHF. The chain joins TRBV7-9 to TRBJ1-5; no clear D gene. The ends were cut back, 1 base at V and 4 bases at J, with 2 bases in the middle. This CDR3 is 12 amino acids long. The germline CDR1 and CDR2 sequences are SEHNR and FQNEAQ (reference sequence).

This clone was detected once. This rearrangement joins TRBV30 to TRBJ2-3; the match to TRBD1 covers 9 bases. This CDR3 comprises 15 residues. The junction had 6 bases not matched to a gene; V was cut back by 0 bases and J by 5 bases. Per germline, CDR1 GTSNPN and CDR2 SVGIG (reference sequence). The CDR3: CAWSVWDRAEDTQYF. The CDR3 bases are TGTGCCTGGAGTGTGTGGGACAGGGCGGAAGATACGCAGTATTTT.

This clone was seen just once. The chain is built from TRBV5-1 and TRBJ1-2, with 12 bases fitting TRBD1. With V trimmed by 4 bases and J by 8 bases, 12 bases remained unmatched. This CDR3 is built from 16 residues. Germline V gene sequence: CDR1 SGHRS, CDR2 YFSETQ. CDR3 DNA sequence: TGCGCCAGCAGCGCCTACGGGACAGGGGGCGTTAAGGGCTACACCTTC. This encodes CASSAYGTGGVKGYTF.

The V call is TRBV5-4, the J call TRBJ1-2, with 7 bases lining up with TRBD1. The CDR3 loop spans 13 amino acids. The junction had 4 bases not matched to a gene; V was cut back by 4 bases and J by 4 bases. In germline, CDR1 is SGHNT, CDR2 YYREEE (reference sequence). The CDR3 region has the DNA TGTGCCAGCAGCCTGGGACAGAGCTATGGCTACACCTTC. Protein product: CASSLGQSYGYTF.

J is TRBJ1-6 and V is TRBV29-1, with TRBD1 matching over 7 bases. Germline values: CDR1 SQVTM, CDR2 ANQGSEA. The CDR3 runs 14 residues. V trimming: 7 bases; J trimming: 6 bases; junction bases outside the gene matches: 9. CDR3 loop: CSGGQRYVNSPLHF. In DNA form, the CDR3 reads TGCAGCGGGGGACAGCGCTACGTTAATTCACCCCTCCACTTT.

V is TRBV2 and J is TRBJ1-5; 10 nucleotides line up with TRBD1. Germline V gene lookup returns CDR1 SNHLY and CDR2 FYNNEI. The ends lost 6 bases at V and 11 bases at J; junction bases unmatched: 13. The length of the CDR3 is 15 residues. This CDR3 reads CASRAGTGVHRAQHF. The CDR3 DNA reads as TGTGCCAGCAGAGCCGGGACAGGGGTTCATAGAGCCCAGCATTTT. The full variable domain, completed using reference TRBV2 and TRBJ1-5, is EPEVTQTPSHQVTQMGQEVILRCVPISNHLYFYWYRQILGQKVEFLVSFYNNEISEKSEIFDDQFSVERPDGSNFTLKIRSTKLEDSAMYFCASRAGTGVHRAQHFGDGTRLSIL.

For the CDR3, the DNA is TGTGCCAGCAGCCAAGATCCCCTAGCGGCTGGGGGGGCCAACGTCCTGACTTTC. Translating gives CASSQDPLAAGGANVLTF. This rearrangement joins TRBV4-2 to TRBJ2-6, with 7 bases aligning to TRBD2. The V gene's germline CDR1 is LGHNA and CDR2 YNFKEQ. The junction had 9 bases not matched to a gene; V was cut back by 0 bases and J by 4 bases. This CDR3 has 18 residues.

The CDR3: CASSHRDSIYNEQFF. For the CDR3, the DNA is TGTGCCAGCAGCCACCGGGACTCCATCTACAATGAGCAGTTCTTC. The chain employs TRBV7-2 and TRBJ2-1, with D tentatively TRBD2 (6 bases). Trimming cost V 5 bases and J 3 bases, with 14 bases left between them. Germline lookup yields CDR1 SGHTA and CDR2 FQGNSA. This CDR3 is built from 15 residues.

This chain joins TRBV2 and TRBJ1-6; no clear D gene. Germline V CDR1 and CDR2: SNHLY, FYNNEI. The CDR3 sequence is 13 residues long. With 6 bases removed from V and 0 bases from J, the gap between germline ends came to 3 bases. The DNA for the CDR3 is TGTGCCAGCAGGGGCTCCTATAATTCACCCCTCCACTTT. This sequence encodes CASRGSYNSPLHF.

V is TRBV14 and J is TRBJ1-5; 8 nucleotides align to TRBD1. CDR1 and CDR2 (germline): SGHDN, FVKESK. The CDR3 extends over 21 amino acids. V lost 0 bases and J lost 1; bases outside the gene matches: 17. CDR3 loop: CASSQDKRQGTLDASNQPQHF. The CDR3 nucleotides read TGTGCCAGCAGCCAAGATAAGAGACAGGGGACACTAGATGCGAGCAATCAGCCCCAGCATTTT.